What follows describes a single T cell receptor (beta chain). This entry comes from a study of T cell changes during pregnancy in multiple sclerosis. Profiled with immunoSEQ multiplex PCR; TCRdb holds only in-frame clones, not every one. The profile covers over 45,000 clones, with more than 85% appearing a single time and around 3% taken by the ten largest. Germline CDR1 MNHEY, CDR2 SMNVEV (reference sequence). Trimming took off 3 bases at V and 3 bases at J, with 12 bases between the two ends. This CDR3 region has 15 residues. Sequences were derived from peripheral blood, sampled in the third trimester of pregnancy. This TCR derives from a female donor in good health, enrolled as a control in a pregnancy study. The rearrangement joins TRBV27 to TRBJ1-5, with D possibly TRBD1 on 5 matching bases. The CDR3: CASSLEGQANQPQHF. The CDR3 nucleotides are TGTGCCAGCAGTTTGGAGGGGCAAGCCAATCAGCCCCAGCATTTT.